The present T cell receptor beta chain was sequenced within a study of T cell responses to AZD1222 COVID-19 vaccine. TCRdb's table, derived via immunoSEQ multiplex PCR, lists solely in-frame clones and lacks some. Among more than 150,000 clones listed, 85% to 95% were seen once. The trim removed 5 bases at V and 7 bases at J, leaving 10 bases unmatched. The CDR3 is made up of 15 amino acids. CDR1 is SGHVS, CDR2 FQNEAQ, per germline. The study, taken as a whole, reports: Unmutated variant regions are reportedly targeted by nearly half of spike-specific TCRs.

Of note for this clone: The antigen is not known.

The chain uses TRBV7-8 and TRBJ1-4; 7 bases are a match to TRBD1. The clonotype originates from an adult who received the AZD1222 COVID-19 vaccine. The sequences come from peripheral blood, collected 28 days after the second AZD1222 dose. In DNA form, the CDR3 reads TGTGCCAGCAGCCCAGTAGGGGGCACGGGTGAAAAACTGTTTTTT. It is translated as CASSPVGGTGEKLFF.